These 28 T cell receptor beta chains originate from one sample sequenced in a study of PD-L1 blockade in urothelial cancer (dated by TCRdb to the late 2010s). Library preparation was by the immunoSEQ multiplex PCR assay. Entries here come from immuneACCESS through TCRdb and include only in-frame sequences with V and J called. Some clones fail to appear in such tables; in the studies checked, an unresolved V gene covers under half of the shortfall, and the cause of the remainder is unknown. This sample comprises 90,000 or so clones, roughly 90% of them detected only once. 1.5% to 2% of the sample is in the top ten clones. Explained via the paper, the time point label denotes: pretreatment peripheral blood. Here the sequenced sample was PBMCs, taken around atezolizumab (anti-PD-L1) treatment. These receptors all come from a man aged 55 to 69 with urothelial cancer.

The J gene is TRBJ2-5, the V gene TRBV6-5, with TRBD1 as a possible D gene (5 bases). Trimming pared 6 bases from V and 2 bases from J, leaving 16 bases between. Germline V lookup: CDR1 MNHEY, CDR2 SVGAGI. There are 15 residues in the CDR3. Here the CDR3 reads CASRHDMTEQETQYF. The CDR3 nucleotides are TGTGCCAGCAGACACGACATGACAGAGCAAGAGACCCAGTACTTC.

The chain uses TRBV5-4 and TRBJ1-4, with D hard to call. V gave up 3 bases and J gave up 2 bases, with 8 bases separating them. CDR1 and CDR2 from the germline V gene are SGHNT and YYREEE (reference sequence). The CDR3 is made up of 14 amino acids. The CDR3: CASSSSGTNEKLFF. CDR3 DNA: TGTGCCAGCAGCTCATCCGGTACTAATGAAAAACTGTTTTTT. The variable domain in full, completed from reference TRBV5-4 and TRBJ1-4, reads ETGVTQSPTHLIKTRGQQVTLRCSSQSGHNTVSWYQQALGQGPQFIFQYYREEENGRGNFPPRFSGLQFPNYSSELNVNALELDDSALYLCASSSSGTNEKLFFGSGTQLSVL.

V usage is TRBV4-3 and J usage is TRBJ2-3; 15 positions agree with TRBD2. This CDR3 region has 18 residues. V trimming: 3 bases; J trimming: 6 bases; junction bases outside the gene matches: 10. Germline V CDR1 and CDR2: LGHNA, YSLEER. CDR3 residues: CASSQGTSGGHPGDTQYF. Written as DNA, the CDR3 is TGCGCCAGCAGCCAGGGGACTAGCGGGGGGCACCCGGGGGATACGCAGTATTTT.

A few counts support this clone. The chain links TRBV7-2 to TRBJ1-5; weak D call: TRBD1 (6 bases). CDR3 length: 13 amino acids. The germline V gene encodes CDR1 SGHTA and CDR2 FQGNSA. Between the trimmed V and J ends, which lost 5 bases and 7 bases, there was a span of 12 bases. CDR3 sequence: CASSTGLGQPQHF. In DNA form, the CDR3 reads TGTGCCAGCAGCACAGGGTTAGGCCAGCCCCAGCATTTT.

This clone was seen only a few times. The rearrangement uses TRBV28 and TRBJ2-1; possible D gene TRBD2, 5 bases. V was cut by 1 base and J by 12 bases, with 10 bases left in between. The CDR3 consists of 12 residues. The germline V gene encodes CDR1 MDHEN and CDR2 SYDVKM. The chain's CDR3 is CASSLSGFVQFF. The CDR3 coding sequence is TGTGCCAGCAGTTTATCGGGGTTTGTGCAGTTCTTC.

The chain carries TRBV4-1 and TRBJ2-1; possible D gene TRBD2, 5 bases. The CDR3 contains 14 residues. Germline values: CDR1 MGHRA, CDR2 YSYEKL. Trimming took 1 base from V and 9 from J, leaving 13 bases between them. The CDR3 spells CASSQGGVRGEQFF. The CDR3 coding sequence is TGCGCCAGCAGCCAAGGGGGAGTCCGAGGTGAGCAGTTCTTC.

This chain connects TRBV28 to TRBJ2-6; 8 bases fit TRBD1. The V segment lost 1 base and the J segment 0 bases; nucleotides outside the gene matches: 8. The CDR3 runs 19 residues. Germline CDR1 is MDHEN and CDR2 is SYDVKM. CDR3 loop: CASSLFRGRGISGANVLTF. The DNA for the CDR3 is TGTGCCAGCAGTTTATTCAGGGGGCGCGGCATCTCTGGGGCCAACGTCCTGACTTTC.

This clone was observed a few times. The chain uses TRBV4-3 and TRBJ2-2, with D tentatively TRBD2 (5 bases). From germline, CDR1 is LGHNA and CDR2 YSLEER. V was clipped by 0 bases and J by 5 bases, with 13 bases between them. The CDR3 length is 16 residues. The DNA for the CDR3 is TGCGCCAGCAGCCAAGAAGAGGGAGCTCGGACCGGGGAGCTGTTTTTT. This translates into CASSQEEGARTGELFF.

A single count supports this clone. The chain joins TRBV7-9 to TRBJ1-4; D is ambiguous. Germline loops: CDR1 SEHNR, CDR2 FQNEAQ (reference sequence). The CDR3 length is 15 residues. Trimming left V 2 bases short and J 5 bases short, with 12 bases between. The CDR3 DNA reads TGTGCCAGCAGCTTAAGCGGTCAGAGGAATGAAAAACTGTTTTTT. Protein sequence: CASSLSGQRNEKLFF.

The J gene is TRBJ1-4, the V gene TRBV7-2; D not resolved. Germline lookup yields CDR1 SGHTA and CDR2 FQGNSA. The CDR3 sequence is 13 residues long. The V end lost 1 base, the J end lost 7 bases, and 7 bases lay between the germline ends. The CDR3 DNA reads TGTGCCAGCAGCTTAGGAGGGCGTGAAAAACTGTTTTTT. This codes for CASSLGGREKLFF.

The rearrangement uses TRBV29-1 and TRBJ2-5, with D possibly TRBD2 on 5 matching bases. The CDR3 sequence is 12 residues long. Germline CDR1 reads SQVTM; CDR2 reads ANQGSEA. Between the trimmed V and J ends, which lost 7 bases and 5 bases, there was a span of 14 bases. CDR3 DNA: TGCAGCGCCTTCGGAGGCGTGGAGACCCAGTACTTC. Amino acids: CSAFGGVETQYF.

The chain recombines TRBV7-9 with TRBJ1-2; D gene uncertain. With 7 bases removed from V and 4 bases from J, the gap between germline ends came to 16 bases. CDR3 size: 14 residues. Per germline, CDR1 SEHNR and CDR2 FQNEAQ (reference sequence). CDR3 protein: CASTRGSTGYGYTF. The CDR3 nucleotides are TGTGCCAGCACCCGAGGGTCAACGGGCTATGGCTACACCTTC.

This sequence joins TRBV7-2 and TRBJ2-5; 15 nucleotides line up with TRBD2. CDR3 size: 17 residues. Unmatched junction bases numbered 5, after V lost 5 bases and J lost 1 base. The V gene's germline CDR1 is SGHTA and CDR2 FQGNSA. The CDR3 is CASSLGLAGGSQETQYF. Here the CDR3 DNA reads TGTGCCAGCAGCCTCGGACTAGCGGGGGGGTCCCAAGAGACCCAGTACTTC.

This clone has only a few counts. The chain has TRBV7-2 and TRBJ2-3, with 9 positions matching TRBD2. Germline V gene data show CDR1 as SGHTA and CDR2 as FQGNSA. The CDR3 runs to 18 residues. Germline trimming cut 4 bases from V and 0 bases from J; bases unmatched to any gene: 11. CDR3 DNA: TGTGCCAGCAGCTCCGGTGGTAGCGGGGGCCTTAGCACAGATACGCAGTATTTT. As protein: CASSSGGSGGLSTDTQYF.

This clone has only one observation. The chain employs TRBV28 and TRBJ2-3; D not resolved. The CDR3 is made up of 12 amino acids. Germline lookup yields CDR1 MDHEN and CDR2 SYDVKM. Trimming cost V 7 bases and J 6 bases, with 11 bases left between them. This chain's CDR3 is CASTPSRDTQYF. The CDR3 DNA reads TGTGCCAGCACCCCGAGCCGGGATACGCAGTATTTT.

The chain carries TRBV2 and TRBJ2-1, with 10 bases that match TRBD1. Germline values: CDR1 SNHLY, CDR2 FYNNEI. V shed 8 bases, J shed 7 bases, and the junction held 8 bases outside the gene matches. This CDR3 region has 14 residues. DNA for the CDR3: TGTGCCAGCTCCCGGGACAGGGGACGTAATGAGCAGTTCTTC. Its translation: CASSRDRGRNEQFF.

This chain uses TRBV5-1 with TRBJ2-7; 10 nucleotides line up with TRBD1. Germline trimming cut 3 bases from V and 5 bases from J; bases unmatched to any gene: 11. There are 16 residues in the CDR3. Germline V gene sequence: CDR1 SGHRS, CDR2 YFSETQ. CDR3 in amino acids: CASSSLGGQGLHEQYF. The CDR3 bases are TGCGCCAGCAGCTCATTAGGGGGACAGGGGCTCCACGAGCAGTACTTC.

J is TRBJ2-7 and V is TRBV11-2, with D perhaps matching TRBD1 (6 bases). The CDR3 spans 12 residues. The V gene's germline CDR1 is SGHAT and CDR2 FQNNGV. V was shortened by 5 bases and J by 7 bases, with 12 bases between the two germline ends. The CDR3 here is CASSTLDREQYF. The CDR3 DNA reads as TGTGCCAGCAGCACCCTCGACAGGGAGCAGTACTTC.

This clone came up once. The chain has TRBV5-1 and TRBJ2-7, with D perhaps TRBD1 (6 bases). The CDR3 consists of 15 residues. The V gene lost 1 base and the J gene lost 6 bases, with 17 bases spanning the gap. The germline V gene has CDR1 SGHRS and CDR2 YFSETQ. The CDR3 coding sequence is TGCGCCAGCAGCTTGAAAAGGTCAGGGGTGGTCGAGCAGTACTTC. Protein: CASSLKRSGVVEQYF.

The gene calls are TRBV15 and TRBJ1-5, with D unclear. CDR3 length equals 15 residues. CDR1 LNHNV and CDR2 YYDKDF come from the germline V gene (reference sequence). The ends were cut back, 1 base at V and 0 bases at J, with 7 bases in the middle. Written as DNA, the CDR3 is TGTGCCACCAGCAGAGGAGGGTCTAGCAATCAGCCCCAGCATTTT. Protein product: CATSRGGSSNQPQHF.

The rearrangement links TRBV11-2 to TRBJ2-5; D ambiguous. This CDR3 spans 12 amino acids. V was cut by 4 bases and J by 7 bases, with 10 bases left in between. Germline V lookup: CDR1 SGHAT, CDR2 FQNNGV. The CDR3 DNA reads TGTGCCAGCAGCTACCCCCCGGGGACCCAGTACTTC. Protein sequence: CASSYPPGTQYF.

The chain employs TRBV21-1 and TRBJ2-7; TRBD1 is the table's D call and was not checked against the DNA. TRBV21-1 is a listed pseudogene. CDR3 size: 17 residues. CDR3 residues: CASSKDRETPTLDEQYF. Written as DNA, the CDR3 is TGTGCCAGCAGCAAGGACAGGGAGACCCCAACTTTAGACGAGCAGTACTTC.

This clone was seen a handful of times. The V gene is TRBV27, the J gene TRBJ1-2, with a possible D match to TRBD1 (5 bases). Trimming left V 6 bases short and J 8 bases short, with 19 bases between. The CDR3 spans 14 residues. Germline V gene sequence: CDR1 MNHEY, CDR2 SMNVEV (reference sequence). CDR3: CASSFQGGWYGYTF. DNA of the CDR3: TGTGCCAGCAGCTTCCAGGGTGGTTGGTACGGCTACACCTTC.

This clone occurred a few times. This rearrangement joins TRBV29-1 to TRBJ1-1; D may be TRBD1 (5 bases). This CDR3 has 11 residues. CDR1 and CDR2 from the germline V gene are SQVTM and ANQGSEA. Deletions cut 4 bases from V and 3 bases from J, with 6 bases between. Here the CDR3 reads CSVGGDTEAFF. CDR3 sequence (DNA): TGCAGCGTTGGGGGGGACACTGAAGCTTTCTTT.

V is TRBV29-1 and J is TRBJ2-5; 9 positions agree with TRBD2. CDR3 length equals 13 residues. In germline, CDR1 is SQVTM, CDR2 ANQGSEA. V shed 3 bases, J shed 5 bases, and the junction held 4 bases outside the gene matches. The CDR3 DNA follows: TGCAGCGTTGAGATAGCGGGGGCGGAGACCCAGTACTTC. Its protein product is CSVEIAGAETQYF.

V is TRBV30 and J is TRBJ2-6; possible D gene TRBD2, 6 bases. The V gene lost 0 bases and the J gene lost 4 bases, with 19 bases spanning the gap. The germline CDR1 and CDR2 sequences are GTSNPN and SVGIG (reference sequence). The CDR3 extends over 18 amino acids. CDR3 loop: CAWSVPWGESRGANVLTF. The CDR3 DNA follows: TGTGCCTGGAGTGTCCCTTGGGGGGAGTCGAGAGGGGCCAACGTCCTGACTTTC.

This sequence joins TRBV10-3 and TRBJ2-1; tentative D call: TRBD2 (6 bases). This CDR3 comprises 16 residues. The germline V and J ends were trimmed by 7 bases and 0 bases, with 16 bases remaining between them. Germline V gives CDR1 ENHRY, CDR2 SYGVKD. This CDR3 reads CAIMGTAGPSYNEQFF. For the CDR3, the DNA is TGTGCCATCATGGGGACCGCGGGGCCCTCCTACAATGAGCAGTTCTTC.

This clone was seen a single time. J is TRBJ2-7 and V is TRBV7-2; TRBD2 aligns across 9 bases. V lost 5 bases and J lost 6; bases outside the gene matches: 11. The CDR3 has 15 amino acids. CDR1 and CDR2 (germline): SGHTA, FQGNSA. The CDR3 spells CASSARLAERREQYF. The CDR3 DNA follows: TGTGCCAGCAGCGCTAGACTAGCGGAGCGTCGCGAGCAGTACTTC.